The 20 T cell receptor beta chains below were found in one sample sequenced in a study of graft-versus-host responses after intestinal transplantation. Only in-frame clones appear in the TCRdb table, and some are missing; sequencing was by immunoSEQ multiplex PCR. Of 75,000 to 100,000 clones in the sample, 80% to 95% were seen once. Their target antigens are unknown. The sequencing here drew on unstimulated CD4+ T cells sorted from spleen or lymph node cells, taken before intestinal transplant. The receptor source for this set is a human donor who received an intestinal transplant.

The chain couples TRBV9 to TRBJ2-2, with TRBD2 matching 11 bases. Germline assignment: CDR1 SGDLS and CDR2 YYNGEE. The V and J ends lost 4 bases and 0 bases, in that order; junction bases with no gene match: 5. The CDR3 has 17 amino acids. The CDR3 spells CASSPRLAGPNTGELFF. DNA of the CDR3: TGTGCCAGCAGCCCCAGACTAGCGGGACCGAACACCGGGGAGCTGTTTTTT.

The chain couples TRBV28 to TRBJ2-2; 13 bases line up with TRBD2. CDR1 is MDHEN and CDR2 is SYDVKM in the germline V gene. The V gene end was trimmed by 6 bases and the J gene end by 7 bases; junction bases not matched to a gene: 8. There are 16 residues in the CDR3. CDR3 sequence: CASSETGLAGVGELFF. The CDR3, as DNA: TGTGCCAGCAGCGAAACAGGACTAGCGGGGGTCGGGGAGCTGTTTTTT.

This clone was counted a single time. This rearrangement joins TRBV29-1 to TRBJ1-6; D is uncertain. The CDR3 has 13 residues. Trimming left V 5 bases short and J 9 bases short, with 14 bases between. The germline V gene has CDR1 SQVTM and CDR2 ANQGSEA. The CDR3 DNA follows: TGCAGCGTTTTGTCCTCCCCGGGTTCACCCCTCCACTTT. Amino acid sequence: CSVLSSPGSPLHF.

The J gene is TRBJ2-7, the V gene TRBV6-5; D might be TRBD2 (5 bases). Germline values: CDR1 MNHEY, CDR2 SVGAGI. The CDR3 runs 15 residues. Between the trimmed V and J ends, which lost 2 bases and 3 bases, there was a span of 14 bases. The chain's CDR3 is CASSYSGRGSYEQYF. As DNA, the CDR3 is TGTGCCAGCAGTTACAGTGGCCGAGGGAGCTACGAGCAGTACTTC.

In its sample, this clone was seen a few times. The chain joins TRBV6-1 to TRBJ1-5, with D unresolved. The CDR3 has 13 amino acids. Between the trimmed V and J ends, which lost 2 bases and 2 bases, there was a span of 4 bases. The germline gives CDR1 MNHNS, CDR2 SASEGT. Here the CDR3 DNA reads TGTGCCAGCAGTGAACAGGGCAATCAGCCCCAGCATTTT. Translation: CASSEQGNQPQHF.

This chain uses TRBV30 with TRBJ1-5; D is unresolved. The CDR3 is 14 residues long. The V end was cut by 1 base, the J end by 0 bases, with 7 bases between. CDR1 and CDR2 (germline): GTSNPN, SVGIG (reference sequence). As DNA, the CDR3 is TGTGCCTGGAGTGGTAGTGTTAGCAATCAGCCCCAGCATTTT. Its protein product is CAWSGSVSNQPQHF. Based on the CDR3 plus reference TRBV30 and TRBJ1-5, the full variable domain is SQTIHQWPATLVQPVGSPLSLECTVEGTSNPNLYWYRQAAGRGLQLLFYSVGIGQISSEVPQNLSASRPQDRQFILSSKKLLLSDSGFYLCAWSGSVSNQPQHFGDGTRLSIL.

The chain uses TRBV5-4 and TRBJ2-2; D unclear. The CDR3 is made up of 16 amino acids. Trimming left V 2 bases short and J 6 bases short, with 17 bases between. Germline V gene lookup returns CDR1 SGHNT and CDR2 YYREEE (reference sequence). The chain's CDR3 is CASSFPRPRGSGELFF. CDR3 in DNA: TGTGCCAGCAGCTTCCCGCGGCCCCGCGGATCCGGGGAGCTGTTTTTT.

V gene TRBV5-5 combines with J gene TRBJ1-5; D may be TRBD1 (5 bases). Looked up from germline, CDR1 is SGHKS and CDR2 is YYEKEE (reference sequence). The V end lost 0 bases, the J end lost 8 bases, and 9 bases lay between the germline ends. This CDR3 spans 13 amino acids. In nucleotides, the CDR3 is TGTGCCAGCAGCTTGGCCTGGGGGGAGCCCCAGCATTTT. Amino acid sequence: CASSLAWGEPQHF. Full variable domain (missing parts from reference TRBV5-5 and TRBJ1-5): DAGVTQSPTHLIKTRGQQVTLRCSPISGHKSVSWYQQVLGQGPQFIFQYYEKEERGRGNFPDRFSARQFPNYSSELNVNALLLGDSALYLCASSLAWGEPQHFGDGTRLSIL.

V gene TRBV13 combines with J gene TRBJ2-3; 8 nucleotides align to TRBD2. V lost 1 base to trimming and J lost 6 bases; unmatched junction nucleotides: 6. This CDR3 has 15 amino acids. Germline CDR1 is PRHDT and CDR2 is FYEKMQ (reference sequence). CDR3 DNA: TGTGCCAGCAGCTTAGCGGGAGGGCCGTCGGATACGCAGTATTTT. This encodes CASSLAGGPSDTQYF.

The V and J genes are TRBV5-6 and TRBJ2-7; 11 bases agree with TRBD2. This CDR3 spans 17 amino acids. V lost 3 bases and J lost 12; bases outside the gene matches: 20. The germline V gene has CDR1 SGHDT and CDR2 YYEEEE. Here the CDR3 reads CASSSHLVLAGGSTPYF. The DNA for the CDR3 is TGTGCCAGCAGCTCCCATCTCGTGCTAGCGGGAGGCAGTACTCCGTACTTC.

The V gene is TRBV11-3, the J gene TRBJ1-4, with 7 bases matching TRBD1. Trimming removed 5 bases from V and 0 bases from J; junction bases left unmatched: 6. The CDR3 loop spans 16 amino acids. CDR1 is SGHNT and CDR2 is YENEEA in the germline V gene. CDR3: CASSQGQIATNEKLFF. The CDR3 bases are TGTGCCAGCAGCCAGGGACAGATTGCAACTAATGAAAAACTGTTTTTT.

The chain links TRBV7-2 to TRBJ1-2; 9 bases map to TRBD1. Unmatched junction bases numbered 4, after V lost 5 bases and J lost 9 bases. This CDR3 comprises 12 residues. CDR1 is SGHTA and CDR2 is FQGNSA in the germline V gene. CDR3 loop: CASSPGTGSYTF. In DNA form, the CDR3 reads TGTGCCAGCAGCCCTGGGACAGGGAGCTACACCTTC. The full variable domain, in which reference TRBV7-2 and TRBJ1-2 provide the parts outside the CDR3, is GAGVSQSPSNKVTEKGKDVELRCDPISGHTALYWYRQSLGQGLEFLIYFQGNSAPDKSGLPSDRFSAERTGGSVSTLTIQRTQQEDSAVYLCASSPGTGSYTFGSGTRLTVV.

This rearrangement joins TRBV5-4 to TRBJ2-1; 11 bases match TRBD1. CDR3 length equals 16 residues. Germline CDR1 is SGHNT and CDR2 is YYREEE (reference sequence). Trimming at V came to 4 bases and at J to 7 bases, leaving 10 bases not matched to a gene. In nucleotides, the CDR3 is TGTGCCAGCAGCCAGGGCACGGGACAGGGGGGAAATGAGCAGTTCTTC. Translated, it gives CASSQGTGQGGNEQFF.

The CDR3 region is CASSSDKAYEQYF. The CDR3 region has the DNA TGTGCCAGCAGCTCGGACAAAGCCTACGAGCAGTACTTC. This chain connects TRBV7-9 to TRBJ2-7, with D perhaps TRBD1 (5 bases). Trimming took off 4 bases at V and 2 bases at J, with 9 bases between the two ends. The length of the CDR3 is 13 residues. In germline, CDR1 is SEHNR, CDR2 FQNEAQ (reference sequence).

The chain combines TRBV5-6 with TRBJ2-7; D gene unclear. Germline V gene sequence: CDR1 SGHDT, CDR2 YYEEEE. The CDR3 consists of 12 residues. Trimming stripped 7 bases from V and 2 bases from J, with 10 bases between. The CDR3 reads CASSGSPYEQYF. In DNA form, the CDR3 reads TGTGCCAGCTCCGGGTCACCCTACGAGCAGTACTTC. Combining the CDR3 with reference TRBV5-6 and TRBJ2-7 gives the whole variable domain DAGVTQSPTHLIKTRGQQVTLRCSPKSGHDTVSWYQQALGQGPQFIFQYYEEEERQRGNFPDRFSGHQFPNYSSELNVNALLLGDSALYLCASSGSPYEQYFGPGTRLTVT.

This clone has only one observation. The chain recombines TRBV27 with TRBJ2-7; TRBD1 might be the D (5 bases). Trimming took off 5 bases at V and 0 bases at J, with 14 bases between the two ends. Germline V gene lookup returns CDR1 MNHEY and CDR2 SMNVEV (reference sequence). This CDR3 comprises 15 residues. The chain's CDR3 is CASSDFRVSSYEQYF. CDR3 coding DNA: TGTGCCAGCAGTGATTTCAGGGTAAGCTCCTACGAGCAGTACTTC.

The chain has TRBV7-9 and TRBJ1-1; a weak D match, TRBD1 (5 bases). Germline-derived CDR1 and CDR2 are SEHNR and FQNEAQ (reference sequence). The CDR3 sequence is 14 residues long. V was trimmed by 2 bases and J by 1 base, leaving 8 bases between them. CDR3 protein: CASSLQGSNTEAFF. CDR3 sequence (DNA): TGTGCCAGCAGCTTACAGGGCTCGAACACTGAAGCTTTCTTT.

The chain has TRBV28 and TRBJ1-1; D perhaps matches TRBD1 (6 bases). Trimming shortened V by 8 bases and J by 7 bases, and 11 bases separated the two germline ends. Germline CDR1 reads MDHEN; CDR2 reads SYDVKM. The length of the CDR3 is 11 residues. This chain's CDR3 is CASQQGYEAFF. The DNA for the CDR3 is TGTGCCAGCCAACAGGGATATGAAGCTTTCTTT.

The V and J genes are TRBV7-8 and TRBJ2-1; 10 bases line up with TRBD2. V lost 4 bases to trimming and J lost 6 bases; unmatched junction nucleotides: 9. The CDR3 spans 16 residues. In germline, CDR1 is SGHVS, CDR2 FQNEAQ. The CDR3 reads CASSSTGLAGANEQFF. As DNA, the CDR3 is TGTGCCAGCAGCTCCACCGGGCTAGCGGGAGCCAATGAGCAGTTCTTC. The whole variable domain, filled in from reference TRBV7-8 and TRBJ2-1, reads GAGVSQSPRYKVAKRGQDVALRCDPISGHVSLFWYQQALGQGPEFLTYFQNEAQLDKSGLPSDRFFAERPEGSVSTLKIQRTQQEDSAVYLCASSSTGLAGANEQFFGPGTRLTVL.

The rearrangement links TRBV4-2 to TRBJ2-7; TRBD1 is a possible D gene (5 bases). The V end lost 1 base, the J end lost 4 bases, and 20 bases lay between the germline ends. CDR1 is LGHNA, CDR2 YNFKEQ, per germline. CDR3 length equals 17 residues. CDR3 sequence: CASSQGRARTGEYEQYF. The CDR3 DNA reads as TGTGCCAGCAGCCAAGGCAGGGCGAGAACCGGAGAATACGAGCAGTACTTC.